The rows below give T cell receptor beta chains drawn from one sample of a study of blood T cells in healthy people across ages. Each CDR3 protein gets one entry after TCRdb re-called the 5' RACE reads with MiXCR. This table holds about 1 million distinct CDR3 sequences, around 27% found once. These same data were also listed under a study on T cells of mothers and their children.

The sequenced material came from blood. All receptors derive from a girl aged 2 to 9 in good health. Each CDR3 is given with its conserved first and last residue. The D gene is left open where the match is weak. Clone size is stated in some rows and not others, as once, few, many or a class when expanded.

TRBV20-1	.	TRBJ1-2	few	CKAQGKAGINYGYTF	TGCAAGGCCCAGGGGAAAGCCGGCATAAACTATGGCTACACCTTC
TRBV14	.	TRBJ2-7	.	CASNHSSYEQYF	TGTGCCAGCAACCATAGTTCTTACGAGCAGTACTTC
TRBV7-8	TRBD2	TRBJ2-5	.	CASSSDGLAGGHDYLETQYF	TGTGCCAGCAGCTCCGACGGACTAGCGGGAGGGCATGATTATTTAGAGACCCAGTACTTC
TRBV11-2	TRBD1	TRBJ2-2	.	CASSSILGQRTTLSTNTGELFF	TGTGCCAGCAGCTCGATTTTGGGACAGCGGACCACGCTATCAACGAACACCGGGGAGCTGTTTTTT
TRBV20-1	.	TRBJ1-2	few	CSAVTDPNYGYTF	TGCAGTGCTGTGACAGACCCTAACTATGGCTACACCTTC
TRBV6-1	TRBD2	TRBJ2-1	few	CASSGQSGTYNEQFF	TGTGCCAGCAGTGGACAAAGCGGGACCTACAATGAGCAGTTCTTC
TRBV29-1	.	TRBJ1-1	few	CSVNREWDTEAFF	TGCAGCGTTAACAGGGAATGGGACACTGAAGCTTTCTTT
TRBV29-1	.	TRBJ2-5	.	CSVVGGSQYF	TGCAGCGTCGTCGGAGGGTCCCAGTACTTC
TRBV4-3	.	TRBJ2-4	few	CASSQVGENIQYF	TGCGCCAGCAGCCAAGTGGGGGAAAACATTCAGTACTTC
TRBV4-3	.	TRBJ1-2	.	CASSSDRADGMGGYTF	TGCGCCAGCAGCTCAGATAGGGCAGATGGAATGGGTGGCTACACCTTC
TRBV19	.	TRBJ1-6	few	CASSQGGREWNSPLHF	TGTGCCAGTAGCCAAGGGGGTAGGGAATGGAATTCACCCCTCCACTTT
TRBV20-1	TRBD1	TRBJ2-7	.	CSARRWGQLAYEQYF	TGCAGTGCTAGAAGATGGGGACAGCTAGCCTACGAGCAGTACTTC
TRBV2	.	TRBJ2-5	.	CASSPFGGAQETQYF	TGTGCCAGCAGTCCCTTTGGGGGAGCCCAAGAGACCCAGTACTTC
TRBV10-3	TRBD2	TRBJ2-3	few	CAISERTSGASTDTQYF	TGTGCCATCAGTGAGAGGACTAGCGGGGCATCCACAGATACGCAGTATTTT
TRBV6-1	TRBD1	TRBJ2-7	few	CASSQPPTGEHYEQYF	TGTGCCAGCAGTCAACCGCCCACAGGGGAACACTACGAGCAGTACTTC
TRBV6-5	.	TRBJ1-1	.	CASSHQGRPEAFF	TGTGCCAGCAGTCATCAGGGCCGTCCTGAAGCTTTCTTT